These 16 T cell receptor beta chains were sequenced from one sample in a study of T cell responses to AZD1222 COVID-19 vaccine. Clones were sequenced by immunoSEQ multiplex PCR, and TCRdb holds only the in-frame ones, with some missing. In the table there are some 150,000 clones, 90% of which are singletons. The sequenced sample was peripheral blood, obtained on day 0 of AZD1222 vaccination. All receptors come from an adult in good health.

The chain carries TRBV10-3 and TRBJ2-1, with TRBD2 matching 11 bases. V dropped 6 bases and J dropped 7; count of bases not matched to a gene: 2. Germline values: CDR1 ENHRY, CDR2 SYGVKD. The CDR3 is made up of 13 amino acids. The CDR3 loop reads CAIRGTSGNEQFF. The DNA for the CDR3 is TGTGCCATCAGGGGGACTAGCGGAAATGAGCAGTTCTTC.

V gene TRBV19 combines with J gene TRBJ2-7, with 8 bases fitting TRBD1. The ends lost 5 bases at V and 7 bases at J; junction bases unmatched: 10. The V gene's germline CDR1 is LNHDA and CDR2 SQIVND (reference sequence). The CDR3 length is 14 residues. CDR3 residues: CASSRVGTGLEQYF. CDR3 sequence (DNA): TGTGCCAGTAGTCGCGTTGGGACAGGTCTTGAGCAGTACTTC.

This chain connects TRBV30 to TRBJ2-7, with no clear D. This CDR3 comprises 13 residues. V lost 1 base and J lost 3, with 10 bases in between. Looked up from germline, CDR1 is GTSNPN and CDR2 is SVGIG (reference sequence). The CDR3 spells CAWSGGSRYEQYF. As DNA, the CDR3 is TGTGCCTGGAGTGGAGGATCGCGCTACGAGCAGTACTTC.

The chain employs TRBV7-2 and TRBJ2-3, with 13 bases fitting TRBD2. V shed 3 bases, J shed 2 bases, and the junction held 11 bases outside the gene matches. The CDR3 length is 19 residues. Looked up from germline, CDR1 is SGHTA and CDR2 is FQGNSA. The DNA for the CDR3 is TGTGCCAGCAGCTTCACTAGCGGGAGGGCTAGAGGGGACACAGATACGCAGTATTTT. Translating it yields CASSFTSGRARGDTDTQYF.

This rearrangement joins TRBV19 to TRBJ1-2, with D hard to call. The germline gives CDR1 LNHDA, CDR2 SQIVND (reference sequence). Trimming removed 7 bases at V and 3 bases at J, with 15 bases between. The length of the CDR3 is 14 residues. Here the CDR3 DNA reads TGTGCCAGTACCCTCCGCAGAGAAGACTATGGCTACACCTTC. Translating gives CASTLRREDYGYTF. Full variable domain (remainder filled in from reference TRBV19 and TRBJ1-2): DGGITQSPKYLFRKEGQNVTLSCEQNLNHDAMYWYRQDPGQGLRLIYYSQIVNDFQKGDIAEGYSVSREKKESFPLTVTSAQKNPTAFYLCASTLRREDYGYTFGSGTRLTVV.

The chain uses TRBV19 and TRBJ2-1; D is perhaps TRBD2 (5 bases). This CDR3 has 11 amino acids. Germline CDR1 LNHDA, CDR2 SQIVND (reference sequence). The V end lost 9 bases, the J end lost 10 bases, and 13 bases lay between the germline ends. The CDR3 DNA reads TGTGCCAGCGCTTGGACTGGCGAGCAGTTCTTC. Protein: CASAWTGEQFF.

The rearrangement joins TRBV19 to TRBJ1-2, with TRBD1 matching 7 bases. This CDR3 has 14 amino acids. The V gene end was trimmed by 8 bases and the J gene end by 0 bases; junction bases not matched to a gene: 6. Looked up from germline, CDR1 is LNHDA and CDR2 is SQIVND (reference sequence). The CDR3 region is CASYRTGANYGYTF. In nucleotides, the CDR3 is TGTGCCAGTTACCGGACAGGCGCTAACTATGGCTACACCTTC.

V is TRBV11-3 and J is TRBJ2-3, with 9 bases that match TRBD2. There are 16 residues in the CDR3. The germline V gene encodes CDR1 SGHNT and CDR2 YENEEA. The V and J ends lost 5 bases and 0 bases, in that order; junction bases with no gene match: 6. In DNA, the CDR3 is TGTGCCAGCAGCGACTTAGCGGGGGAGAGCACAGATACGCAGTATTTT. Its protein product is CASSDLAGESTDTQYF.

This chain joins TRBV30 and TRBJ1-4, with a weak D call TRBD1 (5 bases). V was clipped by 0 bases and J by 8 bases, with 16 bases between them. This CDR3 is built from 15 residues. Germline values: CDR1 GTSNPN, CDR2 SVGIG (reference sequence). The DNA of the CDR3 is TGTGCCTGGAGTGTATATACGGAGGGGAGAGAAAAACTGTTTTTT. This translates into CAWSVYTEGREKLFF. Complete variable domain (other parts from reference TRBV30 and TRBJ1-4): SQTIHQWPATLVQPVGSPLSLECTVEGTSNPNLYWYRQAAGRGLQLLFYSVGIGQISSEVPQNLSASRPQDRQFILSSKKLLLSDSGFYLCAWSVYTEGREKLFFGSGTQLSVL.

The rearrangement uses TRBV5-1 and TRBJ2-3; no clear D gene. Germline V lookup: CDR1 SGHRS, CDR2 YFSETQ. The CDR3 is 14 amino acids. V was cut by 4 bases and J by 3 bases, with 12 bases left in between. CDR3 residues: CASSLVGETDTQYF. The CDR3 nucleotides are TGCGCCAGCAGCCTGGTTGGAGAGACAGATACGCAGTATTTT.

This clone was observed once. This chain joins TRBV2 and TRBJ2-3; D unclear. The CDR3 consists of 16 residues. Per germline, CDR1 SNHLY and CDR2 FYNNEI. V lost 5 bases to trimming and J lost 0 bases, with 15 bases between them. The DNA of the CDR3 is TGTGCCAGCAGTATCCAGCCGGGTTGGAGCACAGATACGCAGTATTTT. Protein: CASSIQPGWSTDTQYF.

The chain couples TRBV12-3 or TRBV12-4 to TRBJ1-1; 10 positions match TRBD1. The CDR3 covers 13 residues. Trimming removed 5 bases from V and 7 bases from J; junction bases left unmatched: 4. For the CDR3, the DNA is TGTGCCAGCAGTCCCCGGGACAGGGGTGAAGCTTTCTTT. As protein: CASSPRDRGEAFF.

The rearrangement links TRBV9 to TRBJ1-3; D is possibly TRBD1 (5 bases). Germline V gene sequence: CDR1 SGDLS, CDR2 YYNGEE. This CDR3 comprises 15 residues. V lost 0 bases and J lost 0, with 7 bases in between. Here the CDR3 reads CASSVVGGSGNTIYF. CDR3 in DNA: TGTGCCAGCAGCGTAGTCGGGGGCTCTGGAAACACCATATATTTT.

The chain links TRBV7-6 to TRBJ1-4; D perhaps matches TRBD1 (6 bases). This CDR3 comprises 16 residues. The germline CDR1 and CDR2 sequences are SGHVS and FNYEAQ. With 4 bases removed from V and 2 bases from J, the gap between germline ends came to 14 bases. The CDR3 reads CASSYGGGSTNEKLFF. CDR3 bases: TGTGCCAGCAGCTATGGGGGCGGTAGTACTAATGAAAAACTGTTTTTT.

The chain combines TRBV7-2 with TRBJ1-2; no clear D. Trimming removed 3 bases from V and 2 bases from J, with 7 bases in between. The CDR3 contains 13 residues. Looked up from germline, CDR1 is SGHTA and CDR2 is FQGNSA. DNA of the CDR3: TGTGCCAGCAGCTTCTCCAGAAACTATGGCTACACCTTC. Translated: CASSFSRNYGYTF.

CDR3 protein: CASSQVTSTEAFF. The CDR3 DNA reads TGCGCCAGCAGCCAAGTGACCAGCACTGAAGCTTTCTTT. J is TRBJ1-1 and V is TRBV4-1; no firm D call. Deletions cut 1 base from V and 4 bases from J, with 7 bases between. The CDR3 length is 13 residues. Germline V lookup: CDR1 MGHRA, CDR2 YSYEKL.